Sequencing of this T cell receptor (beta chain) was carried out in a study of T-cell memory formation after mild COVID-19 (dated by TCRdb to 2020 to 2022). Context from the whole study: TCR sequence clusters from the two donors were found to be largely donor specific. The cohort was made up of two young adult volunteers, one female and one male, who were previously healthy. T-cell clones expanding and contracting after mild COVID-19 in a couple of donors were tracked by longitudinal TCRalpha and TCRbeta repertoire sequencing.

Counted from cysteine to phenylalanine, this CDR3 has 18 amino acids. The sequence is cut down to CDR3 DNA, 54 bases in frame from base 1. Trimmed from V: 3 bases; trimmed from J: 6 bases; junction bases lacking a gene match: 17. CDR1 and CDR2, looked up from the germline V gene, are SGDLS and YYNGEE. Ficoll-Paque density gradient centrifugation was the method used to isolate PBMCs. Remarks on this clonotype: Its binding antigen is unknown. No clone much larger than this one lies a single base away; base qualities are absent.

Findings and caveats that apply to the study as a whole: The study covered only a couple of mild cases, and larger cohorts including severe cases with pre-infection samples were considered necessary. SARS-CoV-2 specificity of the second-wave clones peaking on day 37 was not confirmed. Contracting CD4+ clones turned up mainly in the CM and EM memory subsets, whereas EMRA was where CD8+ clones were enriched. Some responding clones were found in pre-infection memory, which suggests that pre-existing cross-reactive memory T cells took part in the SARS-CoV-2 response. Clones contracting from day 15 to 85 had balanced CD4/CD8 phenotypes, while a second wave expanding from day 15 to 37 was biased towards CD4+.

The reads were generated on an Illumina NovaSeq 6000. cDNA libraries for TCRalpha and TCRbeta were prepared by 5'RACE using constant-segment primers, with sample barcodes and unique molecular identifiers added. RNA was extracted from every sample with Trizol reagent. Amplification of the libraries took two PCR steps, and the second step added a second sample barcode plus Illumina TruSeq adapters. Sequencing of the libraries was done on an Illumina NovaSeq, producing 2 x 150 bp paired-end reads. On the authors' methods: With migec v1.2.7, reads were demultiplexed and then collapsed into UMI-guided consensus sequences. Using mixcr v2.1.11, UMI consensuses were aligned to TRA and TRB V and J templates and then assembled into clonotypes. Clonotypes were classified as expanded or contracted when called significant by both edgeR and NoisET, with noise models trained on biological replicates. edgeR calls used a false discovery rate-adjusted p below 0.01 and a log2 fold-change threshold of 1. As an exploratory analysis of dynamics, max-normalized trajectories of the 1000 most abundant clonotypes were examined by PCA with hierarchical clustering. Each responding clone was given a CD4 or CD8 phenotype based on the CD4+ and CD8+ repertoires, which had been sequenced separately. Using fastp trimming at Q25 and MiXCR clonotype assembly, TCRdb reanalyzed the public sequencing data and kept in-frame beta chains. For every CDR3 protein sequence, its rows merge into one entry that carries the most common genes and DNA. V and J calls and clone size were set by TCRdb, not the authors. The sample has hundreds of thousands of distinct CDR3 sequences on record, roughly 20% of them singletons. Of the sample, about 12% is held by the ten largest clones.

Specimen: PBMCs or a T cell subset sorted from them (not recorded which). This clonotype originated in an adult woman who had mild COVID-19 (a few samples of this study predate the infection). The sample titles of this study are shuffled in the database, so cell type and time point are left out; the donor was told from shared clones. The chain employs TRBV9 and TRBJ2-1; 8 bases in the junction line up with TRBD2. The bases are TGTGCCAGCAGCGAAGCGTGGGCCCCAGCTAGCGGGCTCAATGAGCAGTTCTTC. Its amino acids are CASSEAWAPASGLNEQFF.